One and the same sample provided the 26 T cell receptor beta chains below, sequenced in a study of circulating and synovial CD4+ cells in juvenile arthritis. This table comes from immunoSEQ multiplex PCR, and its TCRdb copy is limited to in-frame clones, with some not included. This sample has tens of thousands of clones, with roughly 93% found just once. Sequencing was done on a sample of CD4+ T cells from blood. The receptors originated from a human donor with juvenile idiopathic arthritis.

The genes are TRBV28 and TRBJ2-5; no reliable D call. Trimming cost V 6 bases and J 4 bases, with 9 bases left between them. Germline CDR1 is MDHEN and CDR2 is SYDVKM. This CDR3 contains 12 residues. DNA of the CDR3: TGTGCCAGCAGGCCTGGAGTAGAGACCCAGTACTTC. This encodes CASRPGVETQYF.

A single count supports this clone. One end of the junction varies from germline; a read error may be responsible. The chain recombines TRBV7-8 with TRBJ1-1; weak D call: TRBD1 (6 bases). Per germline, CDR1 SGHVS and CDR2 FQNEAQ. The CDR3 has 14 amino acids. The CDR3 reads CASSRDAGVTEASF. The CDR3 bases are TGTGCCAGCAGCCGAGACGCAGGGGTCACTGAAGCTTCCTTT.

The chain links TRBV10-1 to TRBJ1-5; D uncertain. The CDR3 consists of 17 residues. Germline lookup yields CDR1 WNHNN and CDR2 SYGVQD (reference sequence). V was shortened by 6 bases and J by 0 bases, with 18 bases between the two germline ends. The CDR3 reads CASSLQTGLYSNQPQHF. The CDR3, as DNA: TGCGCCAGCAGCCTTCAAACTGGGCTTTATAGCAATCAGCCCCAGCATTTT.

The rearrangement links TRBV10-2 to TRBJ2-3; TRBD2 is a possible D gene (5 bases). From germline, CDR1 is WSHSY and CDR2 SAAADI. Trimming removed 6 bases from V and 2 bases from J, with 15 bases in between. The CDR3 is 15 residues long. CDR3 DNA: TGCGCCAGCAGACGGCTAGCAGGATCCACAGATACGCAGTATTTT. This gives the protein CASRRLAGSTDTQYF.

The chain employs TRBV9 and TRBJ1-2; D remains unclear. Trimming removed 4 bases from V and 3 bases from J, with 13 bases in between. CDR1 is SGDLS, CDR2 YYNGEE, per germline. This CDR3 contains 14 residues. The chain's CDR3 is CASSFGPGYYGYTF. CDR3 sequence (DNA): TGTGCCAGCAGCTTCGGACCGGGATACTATGGCTACACCTTC.

This chain joins TRBV19 and TRBJ2-7, with 9 bases fitting TRBD1. The V gene's germline CDR1 is LNHDA and CDR2 SQIVND (reference sequence). The CDR3 runs to 12 residues. V shed 10 bases and J 5 bases; nucleotides not matched to a gene: 6. The CDR3 loop reads CATGQGTHEQYF. CDR3 in DNA: TGTGCCACCGGACAGGGGACCCACGAGCAGTACTTC.

The CDR3 sequence: CASSTWKGVGGRDSYEQYF. CDR3 DNA: TGTGCCAGCAGCACCTGGAAGGGGGTCGGCGGGAGAGACTCCTACGAGCAGTACTTC. V is TRBV21-1 and J is TRBJ2-7; the table names TRBD2, a call not compared with the DNA. TRBV21-1 is an annotated pseudogene. The CDR3 runs 19 residues.

The chain joins TRBV9 to TRBJ1-6; D unclear. Germline V gene sequence: CDR1 SGDLS, CDR2 YYNGEE. The CDR3 totals 15 residues. Trimming took off 2 bases at V and 0 bases at J, with 6 bases between the two ends. CDR3 region: CASSVDNSYNSPLHF. As DNA, the CDR3 is TGTGCCAGCAGCGTCGACAACTCCTATAATTCACCCCTCCACTTT.

The sample holds a few counts of this clone. The chain couples TRBV28 to TRBJ2-7; the match to TRBD1 covers 8 bases. Germline assignment: CDR1 MDHEN and CDR2 SYDVKM. J was trimmed by 7 bases and V by 1 base; bases with no gene match: 6. CDR3 length: 14 amino acids. Here the CDR3 DNA reads TGTGCCAGCAGTTTATTCAGGGGGCTTGGAGAGCAGTACTTC. This codes for CASSLFRGLGEQYF.

V is TRBV7-8 and J is TRBJ1-5; D call uncertain. The germline V gene encodes CDR1 SGHVS and CDR2 FQNEAQ. Trimming stripped 5 bases from V and 7 bases from J, with 12 bases between. The CDR3 spans 13 residues. For the CDR3, the DNA is TGTGCCAGCAGCCCCAGACGCGGGCAGCCCCAGCATTTT. This gives the protein CASSPRRGQPQHF.

This chain uses TRBV5-4 with TRBJ2-2, with 8 bases fitting TRBD1. The CDR3 spans 15 residues. CDR1 and CDR2 from the germline V gene are SGHNT and YYREEE (reference sequence). The J segment lost 6 bases and the V segment lost 4 bases, leaving 8 bases of the junction unmatched. The DNA of the CDR3 is TGTGCCAGCAGCCCAGGCCGGACAGGGCCCGGGGAGCTGTTTTTT. Encoded protein: CASSPGRTGPGELFF.

The chain uses TRBV19 and TRBJ2-5; TRBD1 matches at 7 bases. V lost 6 bases and J lost 7; bases outside the gene matches: 11. Germline-derived CDR1 and CDR2 are LNHDA and SQIVND (reference sequence). CDR3 length: 14 amino acids. The CDR3 here is CASRQGWSDRTQYF. Written as DNA, the CDR3 is TGTGCCAGTAGACAGGGGTGGAGTGATCGGACCCAGTACTTC.

V and J are TRBV18 and TRBJ2-3; D may be TRBD1 (6 bases). The CDR3 is made up of 16 amino acids. From germline, CDR1 is KGHSH and CDR2 LQKENI. Trimming stripped 2 bases from V and 3 bases from J, with 15 bases between. Here the CDR3 DNA reads TGTGCCAGCTCACCATTGTCAGGGGAAAGTACAGATACGCAGTATTTT. Translated, it gives CASSPLSGESTDTQYF. The complete variable domain, with remaining parts taken from reference TRBV18 and TRBJ2-3, reads NAGVMQNPRHLVRRRGQEARLRCSPMKGHSHVYWYRQLPEEGLKFMVYLQKENIIDESGMPKERFSAEFPKEGPSILRIQQVVRGDSAAYFCASSPLSGESTDTQYFGPGTRLTVL.

The CDR3 DNA sequence: TGTGCCAGCGGGAGTCTGTCCTACGAGCAGTACTTC. Amino acids: CASGSLSYEQYF. The chain is built from TRBV2 and TRBJ2-7; tentatively, D is TRBD2 (5 bases). The germline CDR1 and CDR2 sequences are SNHLY and FYNNEI. Trimming shortened V by 8 bases and J by 1 base, and 9 bases separated the two germline ends. This CDR3 has 12 residues.

This chain uses TRBV28 with TRBJ1-5; TRBD1 is a possible D gene (5 bases). Germline CDR1 MDHEN, CDR2 SYDVKM. CDR3 length: 16 residues. Between the trimmed V and J ends, which lost 6 bases and 0 bases, there was a span of 15 bases. The CDR3 sequence is CASSISRVYSNQPQHF. The CDR3 DNA sequence: TGTGCCAGCAGCATAAGCAGGGTGTATAGCAATCAGCCCCAGCATTTT.

V usage is TRBV7-9 and J usage is TRBJ2-2; 8 nucleotides match TRBD2. The CDR3 contains 17 residues. V gave up 2 bases and J gave up 1 base; unmatched junction bases: 6. Germline V gives CDR1 SEHNR, CDR2 FQNEAQ (reference sequence). For the CDR3, the DNA is TGTGCCAGCAGCTTACCCCCACTAGCGGTGAACACCGGGGAGCTGTTTTTT. This encodes CASSLPPLAVNTGELFF.

The genes are TRBV27 and TRBJ2-1; 8 positions agree with TRBD2. This CDR3 has 20 residues. Germline V gives CDR1 MNHEY, CDR2 SMNVEV (reference sequence). The V gene end was trimmed by 2 bases and the J gene end by 0 bases; junction bases not matched to a gene: 15. The CDR3 nucleotides read TGTGCCAGCAGTTTAGGGTTGTGGCTAGCGGGCGGCAGCTCCTACAATGAGCAGTTCTTC. Translated: CASSLGLWLAGGSSYNEQFF.

The chain combines TRBV5-1 with TRBJ2-2, with 8 bases fitting TRBD2. This CDR3 is 14 amino acids long. The V segment lost 2 bases and the J segment 6 bases; nucleotides outside the gene matches: 3. Germline loops: CDR1 SGHRS, CDR2 YFSETQ. CDR3 DNA: TGCGCCAGCAGCTTCGGCGGGAGGTCCGGGGAGCTGTTTTTT. The encoded protein is CASSFGGRSGELFF.

There are a few counts of this clone. The rearrangement joins TRBV19 to TRBJ1-5; tentatively, D is TRBD1 (5 bases). The CDR3 loop spans 15 amino acids. Deletions cut 6 bases from V and 7 bases from J, with 19 bases between. Germline V gene sequence: CDR1 LNHDA, CDR2 SQIVND (reference sequence). Here the CDR3 reads CASSGREGLAQPQHF. CDR3 in DNA: TGTGCCAGTAGCGGCAGGGAAGGGTTGGCCCAGCCCCAGCATTTT.

The chain carries TRBV19 and TRBJ1-2, with D perhaps TRBD1 (5 bases). This CDR3 is 12 amino acids long. V lost 7 bases to trimming and J lost 5 bases, with 11 bases between them. Per the germline V gene, CDR1 is LNHDA and CDR2 is SQIVND (reference sequence). The chain's CDR3 is CASMPGGYGYTF. The CDR3 bases are TGTGCCAGTATGCCGGGGGGTTATGGCTACACCTTC. Using reference TRBV19 and TRBJ1-2 for the parts outside the CDR3, the full variable domain is DGGITQSPKYLFRKEGQNVTLSCEQNLNHDAMYWYRQDPGQGLRLIYYSQIVNDFQKGDIAEGYSVSREKKESFPLTVTSAQKNPTAFYLCASMPGGYGYTFGSGTRLTVV.

The rearrangement links TRBV7-2 to TRBJ2-7; TRBD2 matches 8 bases. Trimming removed 2 bases from V and 4 bases from J; junction bases left unmatched: 10. In germline, CDR1 is SGHTA, CDR2 FQGNSA. The CDR3 has 16 residues. The CDR3 here is CASSLSQVSGNYEQYF. The CDR3 bases are TGTGCCAGCAGCTTAAGCCAAGTTAGCGGGAATTACGAGCAGTACTTC.

The chain couples TRBV5-1 to TRBJ2-7, with D possibly being TRBD1 (6 bases). Germline CDR1 is SGHRS and CDR2 is YFSETQ. Trimming cost V 4 bases and J 6 bases, with 23 bases left between them. The CDR3 loop spans 16 amino acids. The CDR3 protein is CASSLNYPAGEFEQYF. The DNA for the CDR3 is TGCGCCAGCAGCCTCAACTATCCGGCAGGGGAGTTCGAGCAGTACTTC.

The rearrangement links TRBV28 to TRBJ2-7; 8 bases match TRBD1. CDR1 is MDHEN and CDR2 is SYDVKM in the germline V gene. V gave up 2 bases and J gave up 4 bases; unmatched junction bases: 7. The CDR3 runs 15 residues. CDR3 amino acids: CASSLKLTGAYEQYF. CDR3 coding DNA: TGTGCCAGCAGTTTAAAGCTGACAGGGGCGTACGAGCAGTACTTC.

V and J are TRBV28 and TRBJ1-1; D not certain. Per the germline V gene, CDR1 is MDHEN and CDR2 is SYDVKM. V dropped 6 bases and J dropped 7 bases, with 15 bases sitting between them. This CDR3 has 13 residues. The CDR3 DNA reads as TGTGCCAGCAGGGCTGATGAGGGCTTTGAAGCTTTCTTT. Its protein product is CASRADEGFEAFF.

The chain links TRBV9 to TRBJ1-2; the D gene is possibly TRBD1 (5 bases). Trimming took off 2 bases at V and 7 bases at J, with 12 bases between the two ends. The CDR3 has 13 amino acids. In germline, CDR1 is SGDLS, CDR2 YYNGEE. CDR3 amino acids: CASSVYGGRGYTF. Here the CDR3 DNA reads TGTGCCAGCAGCGTTTACGGGGGTCGTGGCTACACCTTC.

This chain uses TRBV15 with TRBJ2-3; 11 positions match TRBD2. Germline trimming cut 5 bases from V and 5 bases from J; bases unmatched to any gene: 12. The germline V gene has CDR1 LNHNV and CDR2 YYDKDF (reference sequence). This CDR3 comprises 17 residues. The CDR3 nucleotides read TGTGCCACCAGCGGCAATACTTTAGCGGGAGGGGTAGATACGCAGTATTTT. Translated, it gives CATSGNTLAGGVDTQYF.